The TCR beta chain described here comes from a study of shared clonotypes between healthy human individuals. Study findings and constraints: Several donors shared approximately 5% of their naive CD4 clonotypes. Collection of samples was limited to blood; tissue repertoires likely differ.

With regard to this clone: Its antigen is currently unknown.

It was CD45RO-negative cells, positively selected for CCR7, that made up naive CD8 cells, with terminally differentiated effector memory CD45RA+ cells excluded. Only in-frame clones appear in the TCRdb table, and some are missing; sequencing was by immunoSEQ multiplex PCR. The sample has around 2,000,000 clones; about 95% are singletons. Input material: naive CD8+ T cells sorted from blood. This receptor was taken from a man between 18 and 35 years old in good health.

The CDR3 reads CASSPRRGSDGYTF. The DNA for the CDR3 is TGTGCCAGCAGCCCCAGAAGGGGATCGGATGGCTACACCTTC. This chain joins TRBV9 and TRBJ1-2; a possible D gene is TRBD1 (5 bases). Germline lookup yields CDR1 SGDLS and CDR2 YYNGEE. This CDR3 spans 14 amino acids. V was trimmed by 4 bases and J by 6 bases, leaving 16 bases between them.